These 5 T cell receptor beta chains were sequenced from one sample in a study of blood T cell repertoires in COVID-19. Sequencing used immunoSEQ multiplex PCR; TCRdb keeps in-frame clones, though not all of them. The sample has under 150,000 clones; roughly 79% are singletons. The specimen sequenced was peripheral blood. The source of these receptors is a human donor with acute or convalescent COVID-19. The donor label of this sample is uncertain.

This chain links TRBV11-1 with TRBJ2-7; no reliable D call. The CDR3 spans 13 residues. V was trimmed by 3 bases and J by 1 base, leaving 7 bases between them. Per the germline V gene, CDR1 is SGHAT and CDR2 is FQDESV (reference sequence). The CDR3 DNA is TGTGCCAGCAGCTTCAGACTTTCCTACGAGCAGTACGTC. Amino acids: CASSFRLSYEQYV.

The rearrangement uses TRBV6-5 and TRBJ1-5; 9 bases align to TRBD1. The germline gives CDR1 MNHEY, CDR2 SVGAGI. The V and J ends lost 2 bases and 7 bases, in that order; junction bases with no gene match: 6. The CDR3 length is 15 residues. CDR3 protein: CASSYGTGREQPQHF. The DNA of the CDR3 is TGTGCCAGCAGTTACGGGACAGGGCGGGAGCAGCCCCAGCATTTT.

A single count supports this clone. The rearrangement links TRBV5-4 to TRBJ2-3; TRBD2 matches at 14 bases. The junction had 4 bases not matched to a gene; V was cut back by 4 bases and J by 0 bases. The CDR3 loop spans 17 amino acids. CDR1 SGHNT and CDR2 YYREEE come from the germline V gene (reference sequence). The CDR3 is CASSRTSGGPSTDTQYF. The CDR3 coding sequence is TGTGCCAGCAGCAGGACTAGCGGGGGGCCAAGCACAGATACGCAGTATTTT.

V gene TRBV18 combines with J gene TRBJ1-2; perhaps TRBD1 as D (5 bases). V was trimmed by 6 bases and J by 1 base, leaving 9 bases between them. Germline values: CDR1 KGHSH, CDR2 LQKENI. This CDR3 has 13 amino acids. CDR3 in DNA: TGTGCCAGCTCTCCCGACAGTAACTATGGCTACACCTTC. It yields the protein CASSPDSNYGYTF.

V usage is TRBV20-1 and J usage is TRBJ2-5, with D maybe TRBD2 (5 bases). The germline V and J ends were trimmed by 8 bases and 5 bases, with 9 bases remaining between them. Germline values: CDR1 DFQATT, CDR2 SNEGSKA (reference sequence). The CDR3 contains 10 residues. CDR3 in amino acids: CSWERETQYF. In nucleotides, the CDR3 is TGCAGTTGGGAGCGGGAGACCCAGTACTTC.